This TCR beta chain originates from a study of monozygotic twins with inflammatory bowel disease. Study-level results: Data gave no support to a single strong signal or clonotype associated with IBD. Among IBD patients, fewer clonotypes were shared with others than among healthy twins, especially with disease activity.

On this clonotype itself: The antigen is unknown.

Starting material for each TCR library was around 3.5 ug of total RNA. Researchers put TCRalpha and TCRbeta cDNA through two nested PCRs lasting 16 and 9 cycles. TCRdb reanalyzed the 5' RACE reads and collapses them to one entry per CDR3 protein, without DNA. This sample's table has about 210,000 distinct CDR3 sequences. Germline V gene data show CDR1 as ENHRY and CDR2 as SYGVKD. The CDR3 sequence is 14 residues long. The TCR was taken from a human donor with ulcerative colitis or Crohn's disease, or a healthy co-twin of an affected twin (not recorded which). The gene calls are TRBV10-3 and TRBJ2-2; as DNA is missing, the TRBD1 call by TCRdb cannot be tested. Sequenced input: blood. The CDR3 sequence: CAITKTGSTGELFF.